This TCR beta chain emerged from a study of early T cells in non-severe SARS-CoV-2 infection (dated by TCRdb to the early 2020s). As for the study more broadly: Bulk RNA from unsorted whole blood was used for TCR sequencing, so alpha and beta chains could not be paired.

This clonotype turned up a few times. Its antigen is not yet known. No qualities accompany the bases; no much larger clone lies one base away. This was a case-control study nested in a cohort of healthcare workers in London, UK, who had nasopharyngeal swab PCR tests and blood samples taken every week. Between 23 and 31 March 2020, the week of the UK lockdown, healthcare workers were enrolled and then followed up weekly for as long as 16 weeks. The receptor library was made with 5' RACE. The instrument was a NextSeq 500. To correct for sequencing error and PCR bias, the TCR library protocol tagged individual cDNA molecules with unique molecular identifiers. TCR alpha and beta chains were both sequenced, and the abundances of alpha and beta sequences in each sample were closely correlated with each other. The paper's data handling went like this. Decombinator V4 was used to annotate the V gene, J gene and CDR3 of the TCR sequences. Expanded TCRs were defined as changing significantly between any two time points under a Poisson model with p below 0.0001. TCR abundances were normalised to the total number of TCRs sequenced per sample and were expressed as counts per million. TRAV1-2 paired with TRAJ12, TRAJ20 or TRAJ33 defined MAIT TCRs, while TRAV10 paired with TRAJ18 defined iNKT TCRs. VDJdb, accessed on 1 November 2021, was searched for TCRs annotated for CMV, EBV and SARS-CoV-2, and TCRs annotated for more than one antigen were excluded. TCRdb cleaned the public reads at Q25 with fastp, built clones with MiXCR and kept in-frame beta chains. Merged by CDR3 protein, the rows form single entries marked with the most common genes and DNA. What appears here as the V and J calls and clone size reflects TCRdb's work, not the paper's. In all, the sample holds approximately 71,000 distinct CDR3 sequences, and roughly an eighth of those were seen once. About 14% of the sample is taken by the ten largest.

The germline V gene specifies MDHEN as CDR1 and SYDVKM as CDR2. V lost 3 bases and J lost 2 bases; the stretch between them is 4 bases long. Reading from cysteine to phenylalanine, the CDR3 counts 13 amino acids. The kept DNA is CDR3 alone, 39 bases in frame from the first base. General findings and caveats noted by the study authors: VDJdb matching was skewed toward anti-spike CD8 responses, so virus-specific expansions were likely underestimated and private and CD4 specificities were missed.

Recombination connected TRBV28 to TRBJ2-2, with the D gene uncertain. The specimen sequenced was whole blood. The receptor was isolated from an adult who was a healthcare worker with PCR-confirmed SARS-CoV-2 infection or an uninfected control (not recorded which). In nucleotide form, the sequence is TGTGCCAGCAGTTTCCCCAACACCGGGGAGCTGTTTTTT. Its product reads: CASSFPNTGELFF.